A selection of T cell receptor beta chains follows, all from one sample in a study of CD8+CD57+ T cells in acquired aplastic anemia. TCRdb independently ran MiXCR on the reads; one entry per CDR3 protein. The repertoire holds about 170,000 distinct CDR3 sequences, with just under 65% as singletons. Sequences were obtained from sorted CD4+, CD8+, or CD8+CD57+ T cells (not recorded which) from PBMCs. The origin of the receptors is a human donor in good health. Each CDR3 is given with its conserved first and last residue. A D gene is named only where the DNA matches it firmly. Expanded clones get a size class; other rows say once, few or many, or leave the size out.

j_gene | v_gene | d_gene | abundance | CDR3nt | CDR3aa
TRBJ1-5 | TRBV19 | . | many | TGTGCCAGTATCCCAAAGGTCACAGGTAGACGACAGCCCCAGCATTTT | CASIPKVTGRRQPQHF
TRBJ2-3 | TRBV24-1 | . | . | TGTGCCACCAGTGAAGAAGGGAGTACAGATACGCAGTATTTT | CATSEEGSTDTQYF
TRBJ2-1 | TRBV2 | . | . | TGTGCCAGCAGTGATGGGCTAGTCTACAATGAGCAGTTCTTC | CASSDGLVYNEQFF
TRBJ2-3 | TRBV24-1 | . | . | TGTGCCACCAGTGATCCCACCTGGGTAACAGATACGCAGTATTTT | CATSDPTWVTDTQYF
TRBJ2-7 | TRBV5-4 | . | . | TGTGCCAGCAGCTTCGGACCCTCCGGGTCCTACGAGCAGTACTTC | CASSFGPSGSYEQYF
TRBJ2-2 | TRBV7-9 | TRBD1 | . | TGTGCCAGCAGAATCGGGACAGGGTCCACCGGGGAGCTGTTTTTT | CASRIGTGSTGELFF
TRBJ2-7 | TRBV6-1 | . | many | TGTGCCAGCAGTGATGGGGAACCCTACGAGCAGTACTTC | CASSDGEPYEQYF
TRBJ2-6 | TRBV13 | . | many | TGTGCCAGCAGCCTCATTCGGGACGGACGCTCTGGGGCCAACGTCCTGACTTTC | CASSLIRDGRSGANVLTF
TRBJ1-1 | TRBV5-8 | TRBD1 | many | TGTGCCAGCAGCTACGAAACAGGGGGAGAGAACACTGAAGCTTTCTTT | CASSYETGGENTEAFF
TRBJ2-7 | TRBV24-1 | . | once | TGTGCCAGCAGTGACCTCCGACTGGGGACACGGAGTCACGAGCAGTACTTC | CASSDLRLGTRSHEQYF
TRBJ2-7 | TRBV20-1 | . | . | TGCAGTGTCCGTCAGGGGAGCTCCTACGAGCAGTACTTC | CSVRQGSSYEQYF
TRBJ1-5 | TRBV12-3/TRBV12-4 | . | once | TGTGCCAGCGGCAGGGATCTAGGTCAGCCCCAGCATTTT | CASGRDLGQPQHF
TRBJ1-6 | TRBV6-5 | . | few | TGTGCCAGCAGTGGGCCGGGGGGAAGTTCACCCCTCCACTTT | CASSGPGGSSPLHF
TRBJ1-3 | TRBV7-6 | . | . | TGTGCCAGCAGCTTAGCCAGGTCTGGAAACACCATATATTTT | CASSLARSGNTIYF
TRBJ1-2 | TRBV5-1 | . | . | TGCGCCAGCAGCATAGAGTCACCTAACTATGGCTACACCTTC | CASSIESPNYGYTF
TRBJ1-5 | TRBV24-1 | . | . | TGCGCCACCAGTGATCCGACGAGTAGCAATCAGCCCCAGCATTTT | CATSDPTSSNQPQHF
TRBJ2-7 | TRBV7-8 | . | . | TGTGCCTCCAGCGGAGAGGGCGGACCCTACGAGCAGTACTTC | CASSGEGGPYEQYF
TRBJ2-7 | TRBV24-1 | TRBD1 | . | TGTGCCACCAGTGATTTTGGTGGGACAGGGTCCTACGAGCAGTACTTC | CATSDFGGTGSYEQYF
TRBJ1-1 | TRBV25-1 | . | . | TGTGCCAGCAGTGAAGGGGCAGGGTGGACTGAAGCTTTCTTT | CASSEGAGWTEAFF
TRBJ2-7 | TRBV10-3 | . | . | TGTGCCATCAGTGGGACGGGACATCCTTACGAGCAGTACTTC | CAISGTGHPYEQYF
TRBJ1-5 | TRBV7-9 | TRBD1 | . | TGTGCCAGCAGCCCCGGGACAGGCAGCCAGCCCCAGCATTTT | CASSPGTGSQPQHF
TRBJ2-2 | TRBV5-4 | TRBD2 | . | TGTGCCAGCAGCCCGGGCGGCGGGAGGGCCAGCGGGGAGCTGTTTTTT | CASSPGGGRASGELFF
TRBJ2-7 | TRBV20-1 | TRBD2 | . | TGCAGTGCTAGGGGGACTAGCGGGAGTAGGGCCTACGAGCAGTACTTC | CSARGTSGSRAYEQYF
TRBJ2-5 | TRBV12-3/TRBV12-4 | TRBD2 | few | TGTGCCAGCGGAGAGGGACTAGCGGGGCGGGGGGAGACCCAGTACTTC | CASGEGLAGRGETQYF
TRBJ1-2 | TRBV19 | . | . | TGTGCCAGTAGTATTGGCAGGACTAACTATGGCTACACCTTC | CASSIGRTNYGYTF
TRBJ2-1 | TRBV15 | TRBD2 | . | TGTGCCACCAGCAGAGAACCGGGACTAGCGGACAATGAGCAGTTCTTC | CATSREPGLADNEQFF
TRBJ2-1 | TRBV6-5 | TRBD2 | many | TGTGCCTCCAACACCGGGACTAGCTCCTACAATGAGCAGTTCTTC | CASNTGTSSYNEQFF
TRBJ1-4 | TRBV7-9 | . | many | TGTGCCAGCAGCTTTCCTCGAGGGGATAGAGATGAAAAACTGTTTTTT | CASSFPRGDRDEKLFF
TRBJ2-7 | TRBV28 | TRBD1 | many | TGTGCCAGCAGTTTTTTTGACAGGGGGAACGAGCAGTACTTC | CASSFFDRGNEQYF
TRBJ1-2 | TRBV4-3 | . | . | TGCGCCAGCAGCCCGAGCGGGGATAACTATGGCTACACCTTC | CASSPSGDNYGYTF
TRBJ2-2 | TRBV10-1 | TRBD2 | . | TGCGCCAGCAGTACACTAGCGGCGAACACCGGGGAGCTGTTTTTT | CASSTLAANTGELFF
TRBJ1-1 | TRBV20-1 | TRBD1 | . | TGCAGTGCTCGAACGGGACAGGAGTACACTGAAGCTTTCTTT | CSARTGQEYTEAFF
TRBJ2-7 | TRBV19 | TRBD1 | . | TGTGCCAGTAAATCTACAGGGGCCGAGCAGTACTTC | CASKSTGAEQYF
TRBJ2-3 | TRBV28 | TRBD1 | . | TGTGCCAGCAGTACCGACAGGGTCCATACGCAGTATTTT | CASSTDRVHTQYF
TRBJ1-1 | TRBV2 | . | few | TGTGCCAGCAGCCTAGCGGGGGGCGGTTATGACACTGAAGCTTTCTTT | CASSLAGGGYDTEAFF
TRBJ1-2 | TRBV29-1 | TRBD1 | . | TGCAGCGTTGAAGCCAAGGACAGGAACTATGGCTACACCTTC | CSVEAKDRNYGYTF
TRBJ1-1 | TRBV7-2 | . | . | TGTGCCAGCAGCCAAGAGCAGACAGATGCGAGCACTGAAGCTTTCTTT | CASSQEQTDASTEAFF
TRBJ2-7 | TRBV2 | TRBD1 | . | TGTGCCAGCAGACCAGGGGGACAGTCCTACGAGCAGTACTTC | CASRPGGQSYEQYF
TRBJ2-3 | TRBV12-3/TRBV12-4 | TRBD1 | many | TGTGCCAGCAGCGGGACAGGGGTTGGAGATACGCAGTATTTT | CASSGTGVGDTQYF
TRBJ2-5 | TRBV10-3 | . | . | TGTGCCATCAGTCAAGAGTACCAAGAGACCCAGTACTTC | CAISQEYQETQYF
TRBJ2-6 | TRBV20-1 | . | . | TGCAGTGCCGACGACGGGGCCAACGTCCTGACTTTC | CSADDGANVLTF
TRBJ2-3 | TRBV5-1 | . | . | TGCGCCAGCAGCTTGGCCTTGTTTGGCACAGATACGCAGTATTTT | CASSLALFGTDTQYF
TRBJ2-3 | TRBV7-9 | TRBD2 | many | TGTGCCAGCAGCTGGATAGCGGGAGGCGCCGCAGATACGCAGTATTTT | CASSWIAGGAADTQYF
TRBJ1-1 | TRBV14 | . | many | TGTGCCAGCAGCCAATGGGGGGAGAGCACTGAAGCTTTCTTT | CASSQWGESTEAFF
TRBJ1-2 | TRBV24-1 | TRBD1 | . | TGTGCCACCAGTGCTAGAGATCTTCAGACAGGGGACTATGGCTACACCTTC | CATSARDLQTGDYGYTF
TRBJ1-1 | TRBV29-1 | . | . | TGCAGCGGTACACAGATTATGAACACTGAAGCTTTCTTT | CSGTQIMNTEAFF
TRBJ2-7 | TRBV5-1 | TRBD2 | . | TGTGCCAGCAGCTCTGGGGGGGTACAGTACGAGCAGTACTTC | CASSSGGVQYEQYF
TRBJ2-5 | TRBV2 | TRBD2 | . | TGTGCCAGCAGCGCCGGGACTAGCGGGGAGACCCAGTACTTC | CASSAGTSGETQYF
TRBJ2-7 | TRBV20-1 | TRBD2 | many | TGCAGTGCTAGAGATGCGGCGTATTCTAGCGGGGGCTACGAGCAGTACTTC | CSARDAAYSSGGYEQYF
TRBJ1-3 | TRBV9 | . | . | TGTGCCAGCAGCGTAGTGGGGGGAAACACCATATATTTT | CASSVVGGNTIYF
TRBJ2-3 | TRBV6-5 | . | few | TGTGCCAGCAGCCAGGCGGGAGATACGCAGTATTTT | CASSQAGDTQYF
TRBJ1-1 | TRBV20-1 | . | few | TGCAGTGCTCCAACCCTAAGGGGGGAGGACACTGAAGCTTTCTTT | CSAPTLRGEDTEAFF
TRBJ1-1 | TRBV20-1 | . | . | TGCAGTGCGGATCCCGGACAGCTGAACACTGAAGCTTTCTTT | CSADPGQLNTEAFF
TRBJ2-2 | TRBV10-1 | . | . | TGCGCCAGCAGTGACAGGGGAACCGGGGAGCTGTTTTTT | CASSDRGTGELFF
TRBJ1-2 | TRBV25-1 | . | . | TGTGCCAGCTCTAGAGGGGGGCTCAACTATGGCTACACCTTC | CASSRGGLNYGYTF
TRBJ2-7 | TRBV6-6 | . | many | TGTGCCAGCAGTTACTTAGGGGCCCACGAGCAGTACTTC | CASSYLGAHEQYF
TRBJ2-1 | TRBV20-1 | TRBD2 | many | TGCAGTGCTGAAACGGGACTAGCGGGAGCTGAGCAGTTCTTC | CSAETGLAGAEQFF